The 30 T cell receptor beta chains given below trace back to one sample, sequenced in a study (dated by TCRdb to the early 2010s). Sequencing instrument: Illumina Genome Analyzer IIx. TCRdb reworked the public reads: Q25 trimming with fastp, MiXCR clone assembly, productive beta chains retained. Every CDR3 protein is listed once, alongside the most common genes and DNA of its rows. In this sample the table shows fewer than 9,000 distinct CDR3 sequences, approximately 30% of which occur a single time. The top ten hold around a fifth of the sample. The sequenced sample was blood. The receptors derive from a human donor.

This clonotype was seen a handful of times. The chain links TRBV20-1 to TRBJ2-1; TRBD1 matches at 7 bases. Germline loops: CDR1 DFQATT, CDR2 SNEGSKA (reference sequence). This CDR3 is 16 amino acids long. Germline trimming cut 0 bases from V and 10 bases from J; bases unmatched to any gene: 15. This CDR3 is CSARDPHRGDTGEQFF. CDR3 sequence (DNA): TGCAGTGCTAGAGATCCCCACAGGGGAGACACCGGGGAGCAGTTCTTC.

This clonotype turned up a few times. The chain combines TRBV11-2 with TRBJ2-7, with D perhaps matching TRBD2 (6 bases). Germline V gene lookup returns CDR1 SGHAT and CDR2 FQNNGV. This CDR3 comprises 17 residues. V shed 6 bases and J shed 4 bases, with 25 bases lying between them. In nucleotides, the CDR3 is TGTGCCAGCAGTTCGATAAGCGGCCGCCATGGAGGGTACGAGCAGTACTTC. Residues: CASSSISGRHGGYEQYF.

V usage is TRBV5-1 and J usage is TRBJ1-1; 7 nucleotides match TRBD1. CDR1 and CDR2 (germline): SGHRS, YFSETQ. The CDR3 spans 16 residues. The junction had 8 bases not matched to a gene; V was cut back by 0 bases and J by 3 bases. This CDR3 reads CASSLVPGTDYTEAFF. The CDR3 region has the DNA TGCGCCAGCAGCTTGGTGCCTGGGACAGATTACACTGAAGCTTTCTTT. Looking up the rest from reference TRBV5-1 and TRBJ1-1 gives the full variable domain: KAGVTQTPRYLIKTRGQQVTLSCSPISGHRSVSWYQQTPGQGLQFLFEYFSETQRNKGNFPGRFSGRQFSNSRSEMNVSTLELGDSALYLCASSLVPGTDYTEAFFGQGTRLTVV.

This clonotype rates as medium-sized (0.01 to 0.1%). The chain is built from TRBV14 and TRBJ2-3; no clear D. Looked up from germline, CDR1 is SGHDN and CDR2 is FVKESK. V lost 1 base and J 8 bases, leaving 4 bases between the germline ends. The CDR3 has 11 residues. This CDR3 is CASSQAFTQYF. CDR3 DNA sequence: TGTGCCAGCAGCCAAGCTTTTACGCAGTATTTT. Full variable domain (remainder filled in from reference TRBV14 and TRBJ2-3): EAGVTQFPSHSVIEKGQTVTLRCDPISGHDNLYWYRRVMGKEIKFLLHFVKESKQDESGMPNNRFLAERTGGTYSTLKVQPAELEDSGVYFCASSQAFTQYFGPGTRLTVL.

The gene calls are TRBV28 and TRBJ1-2, with D perhaps TRBD1 (6 bases). Per germline, CDR1 MDHEN and CDR2 SYDVKM. Deletions cut 1 base from V and 2 bases from J, with 14 bases between. The CDR3 totals 16 residues. CDR3 sequence reads: CASSLFGGQGNYGYTF. The CDR3 DNA is TGTGCCAGCAGTTTATTCGGGGGGCAGGGAAACTATGGCTACACCTTC.

Sample share makes this clonotype medium-sized (0.01 to 0.1%). This sequence joins TRBV14 and TRBJ1-5; TRBD1 might be the D (6 bases). Trimming removed 3 bases from V and 7 bases from J, with 7 bases in between. From germline, CDR1 is SGHDN and CDR2 FVKESK. The CDR3 is made up of 12 amino acids. The CDR3 region is CASSQRGQPQHF. The CDR3, as DNA: TGTGCCAGCAGCCAGAGGGGGCAGCCCCAGCATTTT.

Within the sample, this clonotype is medium-sized. The genes are TRBV20-1 and TRBJ2-3; 14 bases match TRBD2. Germline V gene lookup returns CDR1 DFQATT and CDR2 SNEGSKA (reference sequence). The J segment lost 6 bases and the V segment lost 3 bases, leaving 8 bases of the junction unmatched. CDR3 length equals 16 residues. In nucleotides, the CDR3 is TGCAGTGCTAGCCCCGGGACTAGCGGGAGTCTTGATACGCAGTATTTT. Translated: CSASPGTSGSLDTQYF.

V gene TRBV4-2 combines with J gene TRBJ1-1; D is perhaps TRBD1 (5 bases). The germline V gene encodes CDR1 LGHNA and CDR2 YNFKEQ. The V gene lost 1 base and the J gene lost 3 bases, with 18 bases spanning the gap. This CDR3 comprises 17 residues. DNA of the CDR3: TGTGCCAGCAGCCAAGCTGCAGGGAACACCGGGGACACTGAAGCTTTCTTT. Its translation is CASSQAAGNTGDTEAFF.

The V and J genes are TRBV20-1 and TRBJ2-5, with D maybe TRBD2 (5 bases). CDR3 size: 14 residues. Germline V gene data show CDR1 as DFQATT and CDR2 as SNEGSKA (reference sequence). V lost 6 bases to trimming and J lost 11 bases, with 25 bases between them. The CDR3 nucleotides read TGCAGTGCCTGGAGTGAAAGGGAGAACAATGAGCAGTACTTC. Its protein is CSAWSERENNEQYF.

By share of the sample, this clonotype is medium-sized (0.01 to 0.1%). The J gene is TRBJ2-3, the V gene TRBV4-2; a weak D match, TRBD2 (6 bases). Trimming removed 2 bases from V and 12 bases from J, with 21 bases in between. This CDR3 region has 15 residues. CDR1 LGHNA and CDR2 YNFKEQ come from the germline V gene. The CDR3 reads CASSQRDTGTLDQYF. CDR3 sequence (DNA): TGTGCCAGCAGCCAACGTGACACCGGGACTTTGGATCAGTATTTT.

The V gene is TRBV19, the J gene TRBJ2-7; D tentatively reads TRBD1 or TRBD2 (5 bases each). The CDR3 totals 10 residues. The germline V gene has CDR1 LNHDA and CDR2 SQIVND (reference sequence). Trimming stripped 10 bases from V and 6 bases from J, with 10 bases between. CDR3 amino acids: CAMGVGEQYF. CDR3 DNA: TGTGCCATGGGGGTAGGCGAGCAGTACTTC.

This clonotype is termed medium-sized. The V gene is TRBV29-1, the J gene TRBJ2-5, with D maybe TRBD2 (5 bases). V dropped 6 bases and J dropped 0 bases, with 17 bases sitting between them. In germline, CDR1 is SQVTM, CDR2 ANQGSEA. The CDR3 sequence is 15 residues long. CDR3 residues: CSVRGGERNQETQYF. The DNA of the CDR3 is TGCAGCGTAAGAGGAGGCGAAAGGAACCAAGAGACCCAGTACTTC.

Within the sample, this clonotype is medium-sized (0.01 to 0.1%). The CDR3 sequence is CSGSALRYNEQFF. The CDR3, as DNA: TGCAGCGGGTCGGCACTCCGCTACAATGAGCAGTTCTTC. The chain has TRBV29-1 and TRBJ2-1; D is unclear. The CDR3 totals 13 residues. Germline-derived CDR1 and CDR2 are SQVTM and ANQGSEA. V gave up 7 bases and J gave up 3 bases, with 13 bases separating them.

This clonotype came up many times. CDR3: CASRRQVHTGTNYGYTF. The DNA of the CDR3 is TGCGCCAGCAGACGGCAAGTTCACACAGGGACGAACTATGGCTACACCTTC. This chain joins TRBV5-1 and TRBJ1-2; tentatively, D is TRBD1 (6 bases). The CDR3 is made up of 17 amino acids. Trimming left V 5 bases short and J 2 bases short, with 22 bases between. Germline CDR1 SGHRS, CDR2 YFSETQ.

This clonotype qualifies as medium-sized. V usage is TRBV4-2 and J usage is TRBJ1-2; 8 bases line up with TRBD1. Germline V gene lookup returns CDR1 LGHNA and CDR2 YNFKEQ. J was trimmed by 3 bases and V by 4 bases; bases with no gene match: 7. CDR3 size: 15 residues. The CDR3 DNA sequence: TGTGCCAGCAGCCCTGGACAGGGTGGGGACTATGGCTACACCTTC. This sequence encodes CASSPGQGGDYGYTF.

This clonotype ranks as medium-sized. The chain carries TRBV4-2 and TRBJ2-7, with TRBD2 identical over 11 bases. CDR3 size: 15 residues. Germline V gene lookup returns CDR1 LGHNA and CDR2 YNFKEQ. Losses at the gene ends were 2 bases for V and 0 bases for J; bases not matched to a gene: 0. CDR3 loop: CASSQTSGSSYEQYF. CDR3 DNA: TGTGCCAGCAGCCAAACTAGCGGGAGCTCCTACGAGCAGTACTTC.

In its sample, this clonotype was seen many times. The chain employs TRBV29-1 and TRBJ1-2, with TRBD1 matching 8 bases. This CDR3 has 14 residues. V lost 4 bases and J lost 4; bases outside the gene matches: 8. Germline V CDR1 and CDR2: SQVTM, ANQGSEA. CDR3 bases: TGCAGCGTTGGAACTAGGACAGGGCCCTATGGCTACACCTTC. This encodes CSVGTRTGPYGYTF.

This chain connects TRBV29-1 to TRBJ2-5, with D tentatively TRBD1 (6 bases). The CDR3 is 13 amino acids. V was shortened by 6 bases and J by 7 bases, with 18 bases between the two germline ends. The V gene's germline CDR1 is SQVTM and CDR2 ANQGSEA. The CDR3 region is CSVREGDTGTQYF. The DNA of the CDR3 is TGCAGCGTACGTGAGGGGGACACTGGGACCCAGTACTTC.

The chain combines TRBV30 with TRBJ1-4; no clear D gene. V was trimmed by 0 bases and J by 8 bases, leaving 10 bases between them. The CDR3 is made up of 13 amino acids. Germline V gives CDR1 GTSNPN, CDR2 SVGIG (reference sequence). DNA of the CDR3: TGTGCCTGGAGTGTAGGACTGGGAGAAAAACTGTTTTTT. Its protein product is CAWSVGLGEKLFF.

The rearrangement links TRBV7-3 to TRBJ1-1; weak D call: TRBD1 (5 bases). Trimming left V 2 bases short and J 0 bases short, with 7 bases between. The germline CDR1 and CDR2 sequences are SGHTA and FQGTGA. This CDR3 is 14 amino acids long. The CDR3 region has the DNA TGTGCCAGCAGCTTAGAGGGGCTGAACACTGAAGCTTTCTTT. It is translated as CASSLEGLNTEAFF. Full variable domain (missing parts from reference TRBV7-3 and TRBJ1-1): GAGVSQTPSNKVTEKGKYVELRCDPISGHTALYWYRQSLGQGPEFLIYFQGTGAADDSGLPNDRFFAVRPEGSVSTLKIQRTERGDSAVYLCASSLEGLNTEAFFGQGTRLTVV.

The genes are TRBV20-1 and TRBJ1-1; D gene uncertain. The CDR3 loop spans 15 amino acids. Trimming took 3 bases from V and 3 from J, leaving 17 bases between them. Germline assignment: CDR1 DFQATT and CDR2 SNEGSKA (reference sequence). The CDR3 loop is CSASLSLAGDTEAFF. CDR3 bases: TGCAGTGCTAGCCTCTCATTAGCGGGAGACACTGAAGCTTTCTTT.

This clonotype is medium-sized (0.01 to 0.1%) in the sample. The chain couples TRBV4-2 to TRBJ1-1; D call uncertain. V was pared by 1 base and J by 5 bases, with 5 bases between. Germline V gene lookup returns CDR1 LGHNA and CDR2 YNFKEQ. The CDR3 covers 12 residues. The CDR3 DNA follows: TGTGCCAGCAGCCAAGGGAGAACTGAAGCTTTCTTT. Translated, it gives CASSQGRTEAFF.

This clonotype came up a few times. The chain employs TRBV20-1 and TRBJ2-2; the D gene is possibly TRBD2 (6 bases). The V gene's germline CDR1 is DFQATT and CDR2 SNEGSKA (reference sequence). The CDR3 sequence is 16 residues long. V was shortened by 1 base and J by 5 bases, with 17 bases between the two germline ends. CDR3 loop: CSARASFSGETGELFF. CDR3 sequence (DNA): TGCAGTGCTAGAGCATCTTTTTCGGGAGAGACCGGGGAGCTGTTTTTT.

The chain links TRBV4-2 to TRBJ1-4, with D possibly matching TRBD1 (6 bases). V was pared by 2 bases and J by 4 bases, with 17 bases between. CDR3 length: 17 amino acids. The germline CDR1 and CDR2 sequences are LGHNA and YNFKEQ. The CDR3 region has the DNA TGTGCCAGCAGCCAAATCCTGGGGGCCTTGGGTAATGAAAAACTGTTTTTT. Its protein is CASSQILGALGNEKLFF.

Relative to its sample, this clonotype is medium-sized. The chain has TRBV4-2 and TRBJ1-5, with unresolved D. Germline CDR1 reads LGHNA; CDR2 reads YNFKEQ. V was shortened by 5 bases and J by 1 base, with 12 bases between the two germline ends. The CDR3 runs to 15 residues. In nucleotides, the CDR3 is TGTGCCAGCAGCTCTCAAACCCCCAGCAATCAGCCCCAGCATTTT. Amino acids: CASSSQTPSNQPQHF.

This clonotype rates as medium-sized. This chain links TRBV29-1 with TRBJ2-2; D possibly corresponds to TRBD1 (5 bases). Germline V gene sequence: CDR1 SQVTM, CDR2 ANQGSEA. Trimming pared 3 bases from V and 1 base from J, leaving 12 bases between. The CDR3 runs 15 residues. In DNA, the CDR3 is TGCAGCGTTGATATCGGTCAGGGGAACACCGGGGAGCTGTTTTTT. The encoded protein is CSVDIGQGNTGELFF.

The chain recombines TRBV29-1 with TRBJ2-3; 10 nucleotides match TRBD1. This CDR3 is 16 amino acids long. V lost 6 bases and J lost 0; bases outside the gene matches: 9. CDR1 SQVTM and CDR2 ANQGSEA come from the germline V gene. CDR3: CSVRDRGATSTDTQYF. The CDR3 nucleotides are TGCAGCGTCCGGGACAGGGGTGCCACTAGCACAGATACGCAGTATTTT.

This clonotype is medium-sized in the sample. This chain links TRBV18 with TRBJ1-1, with D possibly matching TRBD1 (5 bases). CDR1 is KGHSH, CDR2 LQKENI, per germline. Trimming pared 2 bases from V and 0 bases from J, leaving 13 bases between. There are 16 residues in the CDR3. The CDR3 DNA reads as TGTGCCAGCTCACCAGAACCACAGGCCATGAACACTGAAGCTTTCTTT. Amino acids: CASSPEPQAMNTEAFF.

The chain has TRBV4-2 and TRBJ1-3; no reliable D call. CDR1 and CDR2 from the germline V gene are LGHNA and YNFKEQ. The CDR3 extends over 15 amino acids. The V gene lost 2 bases and the J gene lost 4 bases, with 12 bases spanning the gap. DNA of the CDR3: TGTGCCAGCAGCCAACAGACTAGCGAGGGAAACACCATATATTTT. Translation gives CASSQQTSEGNTIYF.

This clonotype is classed as medium-sized (0.01 to 0.1%). The CDR3 coding sequence is TGTGCCAGCAGCCAGTCGGACCGAAGCTCCTACGAGCAGTACTTC. It is translated as CASSQSDRSSYEQYF. The chain links TRBV4-2 to TRBJ2-7; the D is unclear. Germline V gene sequence: CDR1 LGHNA, CDR2 YNFKEQ. V lost 3 bases, J lost 0 bases, and 12 bases lay in between. The CDR3 is made up of 15 amino acids.